This T cell receptor beta chain was observed in a study of T-cell reconstitution after alpha-beta-depleted transplantation in children. The study, taken as a whole, reports: After one year, T-cell counts and TCRbeta diversity mostly came from new T cells.

TCRbeta library preparation incorporated unique molecular identifiers. TCRdb reanalysed the PCR reads using MiXCR and keeps one entry per CDR3 protein. In the table there are approximately 500,000 distinct CDR3 sequences, over 20% of which are singletons. About this clonotype itself: Its antigen is still unknown.

After removal of 4 bases from V and 7 bases from J, the junction contained 6 bases not matched to a gene. This CDR3 is built from 15 residues. Germline V lookup: CDR1 SGHRS, CDR2 YFSETQ. The chain recombines TRBV5-1 with TRBJ1-6, with TRBD1 matching over 9 bases. This TCR derives from a boy under three years old with Wiskott-Aldrich syndrome, due to receive a stem cell transplant. Material: PBMCs, obtained before TCRalphabeta/CD19-depleted stem cell transplant. CDR3 region: CASSGTGTGNSPLHF. CDR3 DNA sequence: TGCGCCAGCAGCGGAACCGGGACAGGGAATTCACCCCTCCACTTT.